This T cell receptor beta chain was retrieved from a study of blood T cell repertoires in COVID-19. Study as a whole: Sites across the United States, Italy and Spain contributed samples from acute and convalescent COVID-19. The analysed material was cDNA or gDNA that came from T cells, B-cell-depleted T cells, or PBMCs.

The authors' processing: It was from reference gene primer amplification that nucleated cell counts were estimated. Sequencing was performed with immunoSEQ multiplex PCR; in TCRdb, only in-frame clones are kept and a portion is missing. That table furnishes V, J and clone size, whereas the DNA furnished D and trimming. The sample lists 200,000 to 250,000 clones, 92% occurring once. The CDR3 runs 12 residues. V lost 4 bases to trimming and J lost 6 bases, with 9 bases between them. From germline, CDR1 is LGHDT and CDR2 YNNKEL (reference sequence). Material: peripheral blood. The sequence came from a young man with acute or convalescent COVID-19. V usage is TRBV3-1 (or the pseudogene TRBV3-2) and J usage is TRBJ1-2; D uncertain. CDR3 bases: TGTGCCAGCAGCCGCAGCGCGGATGGCTACACCTTC. It codes for CASSRSADGYTF.